The source of this TCR beta chain is a study of cytomegalovirus exposure and HLA in healthy donors. Study outcomes and limitations: A few CMV-associated chains proved CMV antigen-specific in vitro.

Regarding this clone: Its target is not known.

Primers included in the PCR were 60 Vbeta and 13 Jbeta primers. Here immunoSEQ multiplex PCR was the method, and the copy in TCRdb shows in-frame clones only, minus some. The table shows about 150,000 clones, with around 65% occurring only once. At the time of sampling, donors were nominally healthy, though unrecorded immune exposures were likely. The CDR3 extends over 16 amino acids. Per the germline V gene, CDR1 is SGDLS and CDR2 is YYNGEE. The V gene end was trimmed by 0 bases and the J gene end by 4 bases; junction bases not matched to a gene: 5. The J gene is TRBJ2-3, the V gene TRBV9; 10 nucleotides line up with TRBD2. The sequencing sample was made of PBMCs. This clonotype was sampled from a woman aged 60-70 years in good health and CMV-seronegative. The CDR3 nucleotides are TGTGCCAGCAGCGTAGAAAGCGGGAGGGTCGCAGATACGCAGTATTTT. Translation gives CASSVESGRVADTQYF.